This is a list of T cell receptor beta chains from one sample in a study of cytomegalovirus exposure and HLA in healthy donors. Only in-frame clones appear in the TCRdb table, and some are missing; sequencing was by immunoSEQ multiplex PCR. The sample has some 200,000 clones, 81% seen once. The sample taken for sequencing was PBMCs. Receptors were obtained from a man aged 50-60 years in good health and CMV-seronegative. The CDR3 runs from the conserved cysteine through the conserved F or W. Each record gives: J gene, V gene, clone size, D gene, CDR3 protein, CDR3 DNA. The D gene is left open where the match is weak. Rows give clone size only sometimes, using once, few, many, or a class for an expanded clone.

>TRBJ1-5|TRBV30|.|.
CAWSVPRGAGNQPQHF
TGTGCCTGGAGTGTACCCCGCGGTGCTGGCAATCAGCCCCAGCATTTT
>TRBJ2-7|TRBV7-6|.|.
CASSLGLGETYEQYF
TGTGCCAGCAGCCTCGGACTGGGTGAAACCTACGAGCAGTACTTC
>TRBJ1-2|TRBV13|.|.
CASSLGGHGYTF
TGTGCCAGCAGCTTGGGGGGACATGGCTACACCTTC
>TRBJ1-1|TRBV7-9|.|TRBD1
CASSGSGTGVPEAFF
TGTGCCAGCAGCGGTTCCGGGACAGGGGTCCCTGAAGCTTTCTTT
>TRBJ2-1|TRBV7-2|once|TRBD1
CASSLRGLSGGPYNEQFF
TGTGCCAGCAGCTTGAGGGGGTTGTCAGGGGGCCCTTACAATGAGCAGTTCTTC
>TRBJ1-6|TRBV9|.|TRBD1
CASSLGTVNSPLHF
TGTGCCAGCAGCCTCGGGACAGTTAATTCACCCCTCCACTTT
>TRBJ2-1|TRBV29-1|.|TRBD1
CSAPGQGAYNEQFF
TGCAGCGCTCCGGGACAGGGGGCCTACAATGAGCAGTTCTTC
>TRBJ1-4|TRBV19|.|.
CASRRRPTNEKLFF
TGTGCCAGTCGGAGACGCCCAACTAATGAAAAACTGTTTTTT
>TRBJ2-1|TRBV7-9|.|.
CASSLVSGSYNEQFF
TGTGCCAGCAGCTTAGTTAGCGGTTCCTACAATGAGCAGTTCTTC
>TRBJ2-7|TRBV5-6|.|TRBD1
CASSGGTGSYEQYF
TGTGCCAGCAGCGGGGGGACAGGGTCCTACGAGCAGTACTTC
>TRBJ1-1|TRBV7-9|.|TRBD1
CASSLGQGARAFF
TGTGCCAGCAGCCTCGGACAGGGGGCAAGAGCTTTCTTT
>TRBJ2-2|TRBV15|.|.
CATSRDRRPGELFF
TGTGCCACCAGCAGAGATCGGAGACCCGGGGAGCTGTTTTTT
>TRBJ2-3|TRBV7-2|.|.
CASSLVDSSTDTQYF
TGTGCCAGCAGCTTAGTCGACAGTAGCACAGATACGCAGTATTTT
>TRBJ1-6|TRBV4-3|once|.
CASSQDPGQRSPLHF
TGCGCCAGCAGCCAAGATCCGGGTCAGCGTTCACCCCTCCACTTT
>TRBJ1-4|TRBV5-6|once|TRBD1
CASSLSRGREKLFF
TGTGCCAGCAGCTTGAGTAGGGGGCGTGAAAAACTGTTTTTT
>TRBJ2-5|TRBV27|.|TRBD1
CASSNRDRAGEQYF
TGTGCCAGCAGTAACCGGGACAGGGCTGGGGAGCAGTACTTC
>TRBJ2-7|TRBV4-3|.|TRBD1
CASSQETGEHYEQYF
TGCGCCAGCAGCCAAGAGACAGGGGAGCACTACGAGCAGTACTTC
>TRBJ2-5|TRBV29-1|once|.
CSGGGQGAPETQYF
TGCAGTGGGGGGGGGCAGGGCGCCCCAGAGACCCAGTACTTC
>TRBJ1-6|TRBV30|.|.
CAWRGLLGSPLHF
TGTGCCTGGAGGGGACTATTAGGATCACCCCTCCACTTT
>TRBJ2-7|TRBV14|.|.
CASSPRIYEQYF
TGTGCCAGCAGCCCCAGGATTTACGAGCAGTACTTC
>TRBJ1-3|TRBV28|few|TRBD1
CASSTRGLEGNTIYF
TGTGCCAGCAGTACTAGGGGGCTGGAAGGAAACACCATATATTTT
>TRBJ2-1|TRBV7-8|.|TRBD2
CASSLGGTIYGNEQFF
TGTGCCAGCAGCTTAGGAGGGACTATCTATGGGAATGAGCAGTTCTTC
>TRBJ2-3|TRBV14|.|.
CASSQDRGGSDTQYF
TGTGCCAGCAGCCAAGATCGAGGTGGCTCAGATACGCAGTATTTT
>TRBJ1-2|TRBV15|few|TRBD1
CATEATGGSVGYTF
TGTGCCACAGAAGCAACAGGGGGCTCGGTTGGCTACACCTTC
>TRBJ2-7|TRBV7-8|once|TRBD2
CASSLGGWTSAYEQYF
TGTGCCAGCAGCTTAGGTGGTTGGACTAGCGCCTACGAGCAGTACTTC
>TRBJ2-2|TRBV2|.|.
CASSEEGAGTGELFF
TGTGCCAGCAGTGAGGAGGGGGCGGGCACCGGGGAGCTGTTTTTT
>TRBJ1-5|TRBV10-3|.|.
CAISESAGTNQPQHF
TGTGCCATCAGTGAGTCGGCAGGAACCAATCAGCCCCAGCATTTT
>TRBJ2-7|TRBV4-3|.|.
CASSLTRRQYF
TGCGCCAGCAGCCTAACACGGAGACAGTACTTC
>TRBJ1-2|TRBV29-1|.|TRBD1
CSVDESPTGSNYGYTF
TGCAGCGTTGATGAATCCCCGACAGGGAGTAACTATGGCTACACCTTC
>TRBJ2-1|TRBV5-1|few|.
CASSRDPRGTGYNEQFF
TGCGCCAGCAGCCGCGACCCACGGGGGACGGGATACAATGAGCAGTTCTTC
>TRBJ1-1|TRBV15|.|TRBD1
CATRDREMNTEAFF
TGTGCCACTAGGGACAGGGAAATGAACACTGAAGCTTTCTTT
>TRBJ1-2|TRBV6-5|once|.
CASSYSWSGGSYGYTF
TGTGCCAGCAGTTACTCATGGTCCGGGGGAAGCTATGGCTACACCTTC
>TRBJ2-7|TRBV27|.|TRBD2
CASSLVGLGPYEQYF
TGTGCCAGCAGTTTGGTGGGACTAGGGCCATACGAGCAGTACTTC
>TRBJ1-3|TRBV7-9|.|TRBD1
CASSAPGTGVFGAGNTIYF
TGTGCCAGCAGCGCGCCCGGGACAGGGGTCTTCGGAGCTGGAAACACCATATATTTT
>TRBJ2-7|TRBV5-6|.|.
CASSLKGVFRTRDEQYF
TGTGCCAGCAGCTTAAAGGGAGTTTTTAGGACCCGGGACGAGCAGTACTTC
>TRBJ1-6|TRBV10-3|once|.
CAISEREQGYSPLHF
TGTGCCATCAGTGAGAGGGAACAGGGTTACTCACCCCTCCACTTT
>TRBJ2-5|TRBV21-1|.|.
CASSSCDLHYHQETQYF
TGTGCCAGCAGTTCCTGCGACTTACACTATCATCAAGAGACCCAGTACTTC
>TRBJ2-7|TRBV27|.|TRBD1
CASSRQGYEQYF
TGTGCCAGCAGCCGACAGGGGTACGAGCAGTACTTC
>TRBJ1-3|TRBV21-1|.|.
CASSKEGQGCSGNTIYF
TGTGCCAGCAGCAAAGAAGGACAGGGATGTAGTGGAAACACCATATATTTT
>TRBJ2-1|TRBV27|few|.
CASSLSEGSQFF
TGTGCCAGCAGTTTATCAGAGGGTTCGCAGTTCTTC
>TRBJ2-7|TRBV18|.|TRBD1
CASSSDRGPNEQYF
TGTGCCAGCTCATCGGACAGGGGGCCGAACGAGCAGTACTTC
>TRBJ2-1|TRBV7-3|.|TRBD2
CSSSLLSGGQYNEQFF
TGTTCCAGCAGCTTACTTAGCGGGGGGCAGTACAATGAGCAGTTCTTC
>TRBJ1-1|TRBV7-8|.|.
CASSYGNTEAFF
TGTGCCAGCAGCTACGGGAACACTGAAGCTTTCTTT
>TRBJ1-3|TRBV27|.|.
CASSLTAGNTIYF
TGTGCCAGCAGTTTGACAGCTGGAAACACCATATATTTT
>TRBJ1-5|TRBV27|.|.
CASRLMAGADNQPQHF
TGTGCCAGCAGACTTATGGCGGGGGCCGACAATCAGCCCCAGCATTTT
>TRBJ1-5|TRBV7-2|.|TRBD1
CASSPVRDRGKNQPQHF
TGTGCCAGCAGCCCCGTCCGGGACAGGGGGAAAAATCAGCCCCAGCATTTT
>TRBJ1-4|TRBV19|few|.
CASSIGVGGNEKLFF
TGTGCCAGTAGTATTGGGGTTGGGGGGAATGAAAAACTGTTTTTT
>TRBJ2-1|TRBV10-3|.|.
CAISESPGNEQFF
TGTGCCATCAGTGAGTCTCCCGGGAATGAGCAGTTCTTC
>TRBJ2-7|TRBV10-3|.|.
CAISWTEAYEQYF
TGTGCCATCAGTTGGACAGAAGCCTACGAGCAGTACTTC
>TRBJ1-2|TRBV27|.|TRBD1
CASSLDRGAYYGYTF
TGTGCCAGCAGCCTCGACAGGGGTGCGTACTATGGCTACACCTTC
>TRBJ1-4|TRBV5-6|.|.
CASSLGAGEKLFF
TGTGCCAGCAGCTTGGGGGCGGGAGAAAAACTGTTTTTT
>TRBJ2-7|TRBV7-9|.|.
CASSLQGIYEQYF
TGTGCCAGCAGCCTACAGGGAATCTACGAGCAGTACTTC
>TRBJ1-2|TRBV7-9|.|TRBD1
CASSGQGSTRYGYTF
TGTGCCAGCAGTGGACAGGGCTCGACCCGGTATGGCTACACCTTC
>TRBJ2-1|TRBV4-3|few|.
CASSQGDTKSNNEQFF
TGCGCCAGCAGCCAAGGGGACACCAAATCCAATAATGAGCAGTTCTTC
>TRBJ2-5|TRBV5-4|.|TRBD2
CASSGGPGTSGDAETQYF
TGTGCCAGCAGCGGGGGGCCAGGGACTAGCGGGGATGCGGAGACCCAGTACTTC